Included here is one T cell receptor beta chain sequence, with context. What it recognizes is unknown. The sample originates from a study of Ad26.COV2.S vaccination and SARS-CoV-2 variants. Overall study results and limits: The breadth of spike-specific CD8+ and CD4+ T cell responses after vaccination was reportedly substantial. People who got the vaccine or the placebo had similar non-spike TCR breadth. Those who received the vaccine showed greater spike-specific TCR breadth than those given placebo.

The assay was immunoSEQ multiplex PCR, and TCRdb's table has in-frame clones only and misses some. The repertoire holds 87,000 or so clones, with approximately 82% as singletons. V shed 3 bases and J shed 2 bases, with 10 bases lying between them. CDR1 is SGHRS and CDR2 is YFSETQ in the germline V gene. The CDR3 has 14 amino acids. The receptor was derived from a human donor who had recovered from COVID-19. The sample consisted of peripheral blood, taken after recovery from COVID-19. The rearrangement uses TRBV5-1 and TRBJ2-3, with a possible D match to TRBD1 (6 bases). The CDR3 reads CASSSDSPTDTQYF. Written as DNA, the CDR3 is TGCGCCAGCAGCTCGGACAGTCCCACAGATACGCAGTATTTT.